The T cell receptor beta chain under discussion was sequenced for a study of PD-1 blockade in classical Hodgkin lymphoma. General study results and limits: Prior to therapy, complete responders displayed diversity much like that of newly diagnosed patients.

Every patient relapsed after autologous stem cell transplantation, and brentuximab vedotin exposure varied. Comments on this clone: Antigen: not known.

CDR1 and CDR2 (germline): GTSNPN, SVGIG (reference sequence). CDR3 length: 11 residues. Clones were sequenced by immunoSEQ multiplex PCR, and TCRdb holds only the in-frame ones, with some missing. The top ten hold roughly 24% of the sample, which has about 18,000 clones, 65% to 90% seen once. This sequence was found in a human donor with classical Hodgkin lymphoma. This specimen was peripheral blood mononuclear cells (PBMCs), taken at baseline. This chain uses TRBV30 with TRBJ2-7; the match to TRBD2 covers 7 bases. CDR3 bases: TGTGTCGTGGGGGAGGGCTACGAGCAGTACTTC. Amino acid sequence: CVVGEGYEQYF.